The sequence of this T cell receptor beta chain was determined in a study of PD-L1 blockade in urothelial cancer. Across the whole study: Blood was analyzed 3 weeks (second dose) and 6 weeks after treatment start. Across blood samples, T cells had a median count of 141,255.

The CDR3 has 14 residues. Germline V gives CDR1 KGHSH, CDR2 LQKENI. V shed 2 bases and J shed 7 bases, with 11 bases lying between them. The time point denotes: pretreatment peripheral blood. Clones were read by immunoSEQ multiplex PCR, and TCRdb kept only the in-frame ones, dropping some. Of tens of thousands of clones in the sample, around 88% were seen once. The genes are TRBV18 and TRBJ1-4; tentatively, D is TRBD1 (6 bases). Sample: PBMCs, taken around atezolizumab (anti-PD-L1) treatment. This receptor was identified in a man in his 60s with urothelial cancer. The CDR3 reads CASSPGGAGEKLFF. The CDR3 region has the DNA TGTGCCAGCTCACCAGGGGGCGCGGGTGAAAAACTGTTTTTT.